This T cell receptor (beta chain) was sequenced for a study of T cell repertoires in cytomegalovirus infection. In the study overall: Use of recently identified HLA-C-restricted and well-studied HLA-B-restricted CMV epitopes was part of the study. Public TCR beta signatures indicated both CMV infection and matching HLA type. The study's findings and limits: Clonotypes of TCR beta that were HLA-C-restricted and CMV-specific dominated the ex vivo response.

Using its own MiXCR run on the reads, TCRdb lists one record per CDR3 protein. Of approximately 730,000 distinct CDR3 sequences in the sample, around a third are singletons; the top ten hold around a sixth. This clonotype was recorded a few times. Its matching antigen is unknown. The receptor was isolated from a human donor in good health (CMV status not recorded). Some clones in this sample may be carry-over from other donors' samples. The sequenced sample was cultured PBMCs, obtained from culture after CMV antigen stimulation.

CDR3 protein: CASSSSPGQRSNYGYTF. The CDR3, as DNA: TGTGCCAGCAGCTCATCCCCGGGACAGAGATCTAACTATGGCTACACCTTC. J is TRBJ1-2 and V is TRBV7-9, with TRBD1 matching 7 bases. This CDR3 contains 17 residues. V lost 4 bases, J lost 0 bases, and 11 bases stayed unmatched. CDR1 and CDR2 from the germline V gene are SEHNR and FQNEAQ (reference sequence).